Listed here is a single TCR beta chain. The CDR3 sequence is 13 residues long. The V gene lost 5 bases and the J gene lost 4 bases, with 10 bases spanning the gap. The V gene's germline CDR1 is SGDLS and CDR2 YYNGEE. The data originate from a study of blood T cell repertoires in COVID-19. Sequencing was performed with immunoSEQ multiplex PCR; in TCRdb, only in-frame clones are kept and a portion is missing. The sample holds more than 95,000 clones, roughly four fifths seen once. V and J are TRBV9 and TRBJ2-1; D gene uncertain. The sequenced sample consisted of peripheral blood. The source is a man aged 55 to 70 with acute or convalescent COVID-19. CDR3: CASRRLEYNEQFF. CDR3 nucleotide sequence: TGTGCCAGCAGAAGACTGGAATACAATGAGCAGTTCTTC.